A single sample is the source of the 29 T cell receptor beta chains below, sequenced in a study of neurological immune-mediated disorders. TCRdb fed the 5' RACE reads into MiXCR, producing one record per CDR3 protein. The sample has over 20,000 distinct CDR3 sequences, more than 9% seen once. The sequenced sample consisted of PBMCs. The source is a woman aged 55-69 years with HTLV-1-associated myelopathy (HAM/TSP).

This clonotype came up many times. In nucleotides, the CDR3 is TGTGCCAGCAGCTCACAGGGGCCTGCCTCCTACGAGCAGTACTTC. Residues: CASSSQGPASYEQYF. The J gene is TRBJ2-7, the V gene TRBV5-4, with 7 bases lining up with TRBD1. V was pared by 3 bases and J by 0 bases, with 6 bases of the junction left unmatched. CDR3 size: 15 residues. Germline V gene sequence: CDR1 SGHNT, CDR2 YYREEE (reference sequence).

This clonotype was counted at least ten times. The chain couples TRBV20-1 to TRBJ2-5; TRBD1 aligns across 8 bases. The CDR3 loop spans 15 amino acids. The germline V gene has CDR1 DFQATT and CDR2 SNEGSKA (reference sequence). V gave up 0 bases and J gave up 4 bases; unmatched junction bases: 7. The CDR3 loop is CSAREPDRVAETQYF. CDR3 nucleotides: TGCAGTGCTAGAGAACCGGACAGGGTGGCAGAGACCCAGTACTTC.

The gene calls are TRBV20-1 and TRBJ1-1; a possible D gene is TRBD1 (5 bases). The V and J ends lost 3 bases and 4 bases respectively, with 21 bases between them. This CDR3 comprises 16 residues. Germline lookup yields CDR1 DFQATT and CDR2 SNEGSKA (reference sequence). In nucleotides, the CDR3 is TGCAGTGCTAGTCGCCCAGGGAGTCGGCGGGGCACTGAAGCTTTCTTT. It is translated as CSASRPGSRRGTEAFF.

The CDR3 loop is CSAREAQGYTDTQYF. The CDR3 region has the DNA TGCAGTGCTAGAGAAGCACAGGGTTACACAGATACGCAGTATTTT. V usage is TRBV20-1 and J usage is TRBJ2-3, with D possibly TRBD1 on 6 matching bases. The length of the CDR3 is 15 residues. Trimming stripped 0 bases from V and 2 bases from J, with 12 bases between. The V gene's germline CDR1 is DFQATT and CDR2 SNEGSKA (reference sequence).

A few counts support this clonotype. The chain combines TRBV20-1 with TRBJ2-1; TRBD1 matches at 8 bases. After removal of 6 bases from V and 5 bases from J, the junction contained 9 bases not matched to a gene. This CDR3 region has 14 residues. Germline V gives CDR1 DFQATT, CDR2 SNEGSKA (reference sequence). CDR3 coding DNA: TGCAGTGCCCGCGACAGGGGATGGAACAATGAGCAGTTCTTC. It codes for CSARDRGWNNEQFF.

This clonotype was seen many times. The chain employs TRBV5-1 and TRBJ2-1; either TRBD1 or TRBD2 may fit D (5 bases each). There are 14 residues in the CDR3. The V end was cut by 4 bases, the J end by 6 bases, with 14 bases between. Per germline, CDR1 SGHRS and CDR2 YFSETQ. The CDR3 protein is CASSPGPEGNEQFF. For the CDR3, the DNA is TGCGCCAGCAGCCCGGGACCAGAGGGCAATGAGCAGTTCTTC.

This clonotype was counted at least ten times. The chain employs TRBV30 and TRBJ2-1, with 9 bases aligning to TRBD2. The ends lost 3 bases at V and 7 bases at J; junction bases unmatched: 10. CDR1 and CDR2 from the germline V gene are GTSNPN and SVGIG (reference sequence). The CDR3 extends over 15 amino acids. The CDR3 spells CAWSPTSGSQNEQFF. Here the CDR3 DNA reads TGTGCCTGGAGCCCTACTAGCGGGTCTCAAAATGAGCAGTTCTTC. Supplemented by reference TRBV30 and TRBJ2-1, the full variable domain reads SQTIHQWPATLVQPVGSPLSLECTVEGTSNPNLYWYRQAAGRGLQLLFYSVGIGQISSEVPQNLSASRPQDRQFILSSKKLLLSDSGFYLCAWSPTSGSQNEQFFGPGTRLTVL.

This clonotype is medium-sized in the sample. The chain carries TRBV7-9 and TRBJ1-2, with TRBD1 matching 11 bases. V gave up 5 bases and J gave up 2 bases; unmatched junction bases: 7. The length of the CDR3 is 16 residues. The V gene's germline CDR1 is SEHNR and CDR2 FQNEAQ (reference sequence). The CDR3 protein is CASSPRTGGRNYGYTF. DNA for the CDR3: TGTGCCAGCAGCCCACGGACAGGGGGCCGCAACTATGGCTACACCTTC.

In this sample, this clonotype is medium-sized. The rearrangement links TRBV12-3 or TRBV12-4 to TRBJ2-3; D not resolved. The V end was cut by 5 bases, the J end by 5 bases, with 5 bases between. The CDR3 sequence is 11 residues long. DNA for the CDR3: TGTGCCAGCAGTCGTCTAGATACGCAGTATTTT. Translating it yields CASSRLDTQYF.

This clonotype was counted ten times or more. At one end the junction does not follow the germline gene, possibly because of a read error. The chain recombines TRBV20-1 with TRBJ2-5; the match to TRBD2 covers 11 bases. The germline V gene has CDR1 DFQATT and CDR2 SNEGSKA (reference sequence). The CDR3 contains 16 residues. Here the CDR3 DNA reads TGCAATGCTGTGAGAATACTAGCGGGGGCACAAGAGACCCAGTACTTC. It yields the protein CNAVRILAGAQETQYF.

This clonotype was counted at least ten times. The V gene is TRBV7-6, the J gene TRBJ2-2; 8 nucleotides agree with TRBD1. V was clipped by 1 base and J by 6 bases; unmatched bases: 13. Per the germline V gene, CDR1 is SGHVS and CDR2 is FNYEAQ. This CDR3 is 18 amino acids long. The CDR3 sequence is CASSLGWKSRDRSGELFF. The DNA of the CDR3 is TGTGCCAGCAGCTTAGGGTGGAAGTCCCGGGACAGGTCCGGGGAGCTGTTTTTT.

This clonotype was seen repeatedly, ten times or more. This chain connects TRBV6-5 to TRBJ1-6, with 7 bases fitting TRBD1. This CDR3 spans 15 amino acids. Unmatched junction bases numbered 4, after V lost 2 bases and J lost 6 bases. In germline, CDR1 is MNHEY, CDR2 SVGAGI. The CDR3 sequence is CASSYGTASNSPLHF. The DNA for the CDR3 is TGTGCCAGCAGTTACGGGACAGCATCTAATTCACCCCTCCACTTT.

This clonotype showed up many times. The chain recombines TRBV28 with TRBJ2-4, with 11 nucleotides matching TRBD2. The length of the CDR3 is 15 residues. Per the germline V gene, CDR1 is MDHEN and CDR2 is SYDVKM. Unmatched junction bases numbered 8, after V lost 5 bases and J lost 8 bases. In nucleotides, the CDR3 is TGTGCCAGCAGTGGCCTAGCGGGGGGCGTCGACATTCAGTACTTC. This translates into CASSGLAGGVDIQYF.

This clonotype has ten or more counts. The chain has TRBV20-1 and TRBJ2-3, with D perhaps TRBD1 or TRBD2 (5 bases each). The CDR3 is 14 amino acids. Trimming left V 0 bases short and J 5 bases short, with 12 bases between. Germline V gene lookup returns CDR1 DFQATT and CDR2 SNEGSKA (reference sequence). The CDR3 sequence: CSARDPGPGDTQYF. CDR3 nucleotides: TGCAGTGCTAGAGACCCGGGGCCAGGAGATACGCAGTATTTT.

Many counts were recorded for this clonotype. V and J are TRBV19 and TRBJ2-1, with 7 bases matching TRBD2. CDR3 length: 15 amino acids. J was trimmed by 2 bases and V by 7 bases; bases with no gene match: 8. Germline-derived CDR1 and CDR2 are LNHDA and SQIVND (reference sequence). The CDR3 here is CASTSAGGTYNEQFF. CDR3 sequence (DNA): TGTGCCAGTACCTCAGCCGGGGGGACCTACAATGAGCAGTTCTTC.

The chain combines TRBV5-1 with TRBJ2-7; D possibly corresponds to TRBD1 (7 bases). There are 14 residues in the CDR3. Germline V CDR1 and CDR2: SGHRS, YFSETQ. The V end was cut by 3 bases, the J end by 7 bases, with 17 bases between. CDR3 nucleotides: TGCGCCAGCAGCTGGGGGCAGGGGGGCTTAGAGCAGTACTTC. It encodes CASSWGQGGLEQYF.

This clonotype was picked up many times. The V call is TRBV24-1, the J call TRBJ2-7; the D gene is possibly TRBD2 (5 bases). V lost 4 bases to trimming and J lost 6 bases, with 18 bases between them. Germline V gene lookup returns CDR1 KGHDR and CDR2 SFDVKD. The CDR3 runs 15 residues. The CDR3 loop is CATSDPSDSSSEQYF. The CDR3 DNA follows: TGTGCCACCAGTGACCCGTCGGACTCTTCCAGCGAGCAGTACTTC.

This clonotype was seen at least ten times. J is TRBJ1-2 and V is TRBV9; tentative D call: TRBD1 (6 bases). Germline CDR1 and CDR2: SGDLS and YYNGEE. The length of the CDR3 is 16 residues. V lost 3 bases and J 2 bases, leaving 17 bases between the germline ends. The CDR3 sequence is CASSGRTARPNYGYTF. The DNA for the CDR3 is TGTGCCAGCAGCGGCCGGACAGCCCGTCCGAACTATGGCTACACCTTC.

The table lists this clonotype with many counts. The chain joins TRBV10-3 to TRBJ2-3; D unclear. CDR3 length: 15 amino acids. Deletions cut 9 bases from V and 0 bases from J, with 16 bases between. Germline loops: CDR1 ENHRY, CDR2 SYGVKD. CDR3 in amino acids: CAIGPSIPSTDTQYF. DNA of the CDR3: TGTGCCATTGGTCCCTCGATCCCAAGCACAGATACGCAGTATTTT.

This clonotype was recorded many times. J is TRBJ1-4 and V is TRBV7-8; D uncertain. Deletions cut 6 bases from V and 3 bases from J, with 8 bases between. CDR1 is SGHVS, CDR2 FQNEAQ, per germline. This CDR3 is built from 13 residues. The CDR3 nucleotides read TGTGCCAGCAGTACAGATTCTAATGAAAAACTGTTTTTT. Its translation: CASSTDSNEKLFF.

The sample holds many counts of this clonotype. The CDR3 loop is CASSQGAGWYGYTF. DNA for the CDR3: TGTGCCAGCAGCCAAGGGGCTGGCTGGTATGGCTACACCTTC. The chain carries TRBV3-1 and TRBJ1-2, with no clear D. Germline V gene sequence: CDR1 LGHDT, CDR2 YNNKEL (reference sequence). The CDR3 length is 14 residues. Trimming removed 1 base at V and 5 bases at J, with 11 bases between.

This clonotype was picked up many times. The CDR3 sequence: CASSEGSGTFYGYTF. CDR3 coding DNA: TGTGCCAGCAGTGAAGGGTCTGGGACCTTCTATGGCTACACCTTC. The chain recombines TRBV6-1 with TRBJ1-2, with D possibly matching TRBD1 (5 bases). Trimming took off 1 base at V and 4 bases at J, with 13 bases between the two ends. The CDR3 spans 15 residues. Germline loops: CDR1 MNHNS, CDR2 SASEGT.

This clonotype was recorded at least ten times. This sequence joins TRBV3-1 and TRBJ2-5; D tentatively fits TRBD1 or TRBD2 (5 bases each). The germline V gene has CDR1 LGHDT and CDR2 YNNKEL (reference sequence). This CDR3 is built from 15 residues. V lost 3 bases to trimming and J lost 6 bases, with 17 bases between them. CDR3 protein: CASSHFIRGEKTQYF. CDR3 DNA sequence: TGTGCCAGCAGCCATTTTATCCGAGGGGAAAAGACCCAGTACTTC.

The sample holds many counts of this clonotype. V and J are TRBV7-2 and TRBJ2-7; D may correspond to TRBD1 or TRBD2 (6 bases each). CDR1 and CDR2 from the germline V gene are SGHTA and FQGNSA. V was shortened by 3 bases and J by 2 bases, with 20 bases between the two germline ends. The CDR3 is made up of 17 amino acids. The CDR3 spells CASSFNVGGPRTYEQYF. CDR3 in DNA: TGTGCCAGCAGCTTTAATGTCGGGGGCCCGCGCACCTACGAGCAGTACTTC. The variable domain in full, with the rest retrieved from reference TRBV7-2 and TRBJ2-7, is GAGVSQSPSNKVTEKGKDVELRCDPISGHTALYWYRQSLGQGLEFLIYFQGNSAPDKSGLPSDRFSAERTGGSVSTLTIQRTQQEDSAVYLCASSFNVGGPRTYEQYFGPGTRLTVT.

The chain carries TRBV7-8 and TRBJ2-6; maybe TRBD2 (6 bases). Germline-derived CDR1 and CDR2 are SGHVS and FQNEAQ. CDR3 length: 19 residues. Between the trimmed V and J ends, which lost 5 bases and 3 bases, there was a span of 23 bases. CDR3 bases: TGTGCCAGCAGCCCCGGTGCGGCGGGGACTTACTATGGGGCCAACGTCCTGACTTTC. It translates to CASSPGAAGTYYGANVLTF.

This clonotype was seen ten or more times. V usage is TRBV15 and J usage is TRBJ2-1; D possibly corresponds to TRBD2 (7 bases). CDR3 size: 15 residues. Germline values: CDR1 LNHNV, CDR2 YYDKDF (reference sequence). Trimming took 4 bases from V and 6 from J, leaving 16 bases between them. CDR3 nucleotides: TGTGCCACCAGCAAAATGCCCGGGGGGCCCAATGAGCAGTTCTTC. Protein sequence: CATSKMPGGPNEQFF.

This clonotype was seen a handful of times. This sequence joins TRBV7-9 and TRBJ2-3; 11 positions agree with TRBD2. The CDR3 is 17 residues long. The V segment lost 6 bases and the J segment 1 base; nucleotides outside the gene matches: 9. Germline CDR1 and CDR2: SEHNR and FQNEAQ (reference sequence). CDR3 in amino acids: CASRKVPGLAGTDTQYF. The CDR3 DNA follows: TGTGCCAGCAGGAAAGTCCCGGGACTAGCGGGCACAGATACGCAGTATTTT.

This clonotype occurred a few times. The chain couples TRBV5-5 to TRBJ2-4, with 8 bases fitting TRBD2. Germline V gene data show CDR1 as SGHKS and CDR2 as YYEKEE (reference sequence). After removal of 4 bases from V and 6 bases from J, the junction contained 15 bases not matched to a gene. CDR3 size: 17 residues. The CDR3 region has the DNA TGTGCCAGCAGCCCGGCCGGGGGGGGGGTTGTTGTAAACATTCAGTACTTC. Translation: CASSPAGGGVVVNIQYF.

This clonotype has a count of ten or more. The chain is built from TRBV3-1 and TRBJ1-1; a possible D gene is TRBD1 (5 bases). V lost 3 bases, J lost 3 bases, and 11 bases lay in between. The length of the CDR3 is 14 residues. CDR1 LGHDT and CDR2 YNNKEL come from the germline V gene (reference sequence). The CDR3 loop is CASSHPGSDTEAFF. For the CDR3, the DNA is TGTGCCAGCAGCCACCCAGGGTCGGACACTGAAGCTTTCTTT.